This T cell receptor (beta chain) was sequenced for a study of neurological immune-mediated disorders. Overall study findings and caveats: No CDR3 amino acid sequences recurred among expanded clones across subjects, suggesting private repertoires in all groups.

At least ten counts were recorded for this clonotype. Its antigen is still unknown. The CDR3 sequence is 13 residues long. Germline V gene lookup returns CDR1 DFQATT and CDR2 SNEGSKA (reference sequence). Trimming removed 5 bases from V and 2 bases from J, with 11 bases in between. In TCRdb, the 5' RACE reads were re-called with MiXCR into one record per CDR3 protein. Of more than 75,000 distinct CDR3 sequences in the sample, under 4.5% are singletons; the top ten hold just under 3%. This receptor was taken from a woman aged 45-60 years with multiple sclerosis. Sample: PBMCs. This sequence joins TRBV20-1 and TRBJ2-3; D is possibly TRBD2 (6 bases). The CDR3 DNA reads as TGCAGTGCTTCTCGCGGGGCCACAGATACGCAGTATTTT. It yields the protein CSASRGATDTQYF.